This T cell receptor beta chain comes out of a study of CXCR3-negative and CXCR3-positive naive CD8 T cells. Overall study: Some 150 million TRB reads in total, about 1.5 +/- 0.3 million per library. Broader study findings: Expression of CXCR3 was partially reduced after cryopreservation, and fresh PBMCs were used in most assays. Greater hydrophobicity was found in TRB CDR3s of CXCR3-positive naive cells than of CXCR3-negative naive cells.

TRB cDNA libraries were made by UMI-labeled 5' RACE. From the 5' RACE reads, TCRdb lists one entry per CDR3 protein and no DNA. In total, the table holds 84,000 or so distinct CDR3 sequences. Concerning this clonotype: What it binds is not known.

The source of this sequence is a human donor in good health. Some clones in this sample may be carry-over from other donors' samples. Sequences were obtained from naive CXCR3+ CD8+ T cells from blood. Stated subset: CD45RO-CCR7+CD27+CD95- naive CD8+ T cells expressing CXCR3 (TNR3+).

The CDR3 sequence is CASTLSWGGLRGNTIYF. The rearrangement links TRBV28 to TRBJ1-3; TCRdb picks TRBD1, but there is no DNA to check that call. Per germline, CDR1 MDHEN and CDR2 SYDVKM. This CDR3 is 17 amino acids long.